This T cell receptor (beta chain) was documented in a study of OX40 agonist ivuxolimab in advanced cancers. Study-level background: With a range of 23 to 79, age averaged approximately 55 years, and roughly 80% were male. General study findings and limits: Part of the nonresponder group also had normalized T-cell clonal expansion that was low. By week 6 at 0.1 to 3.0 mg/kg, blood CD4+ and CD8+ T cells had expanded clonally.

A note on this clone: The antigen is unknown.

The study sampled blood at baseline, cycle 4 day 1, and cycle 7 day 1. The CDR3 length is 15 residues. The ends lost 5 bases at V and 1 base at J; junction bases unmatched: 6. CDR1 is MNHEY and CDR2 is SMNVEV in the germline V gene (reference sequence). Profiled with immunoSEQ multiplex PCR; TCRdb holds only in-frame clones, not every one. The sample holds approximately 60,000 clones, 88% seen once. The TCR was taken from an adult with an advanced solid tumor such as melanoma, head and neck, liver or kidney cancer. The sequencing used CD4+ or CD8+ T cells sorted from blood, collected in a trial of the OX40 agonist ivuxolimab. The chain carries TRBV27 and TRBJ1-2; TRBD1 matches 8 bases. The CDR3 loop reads CASSPYRGFNYGYTF. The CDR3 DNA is TGTGCCAGCAGTCCCTACAGGGGGTTTAACTATGGCTACACCTTC.